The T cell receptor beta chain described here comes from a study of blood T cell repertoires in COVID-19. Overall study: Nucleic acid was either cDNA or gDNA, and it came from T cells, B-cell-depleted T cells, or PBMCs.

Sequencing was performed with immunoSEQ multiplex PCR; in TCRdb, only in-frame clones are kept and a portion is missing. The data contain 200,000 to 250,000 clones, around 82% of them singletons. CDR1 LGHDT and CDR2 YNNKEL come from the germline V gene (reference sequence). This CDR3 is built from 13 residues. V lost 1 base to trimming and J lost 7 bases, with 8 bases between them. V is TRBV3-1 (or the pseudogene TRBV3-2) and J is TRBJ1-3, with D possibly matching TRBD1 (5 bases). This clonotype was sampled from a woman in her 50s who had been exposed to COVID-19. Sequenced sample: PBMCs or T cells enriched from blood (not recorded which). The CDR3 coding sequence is TGTGCCAGCAGCCAAGGACCAGGGAACACCATATATTTT. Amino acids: CASSQGPGNTIYF.